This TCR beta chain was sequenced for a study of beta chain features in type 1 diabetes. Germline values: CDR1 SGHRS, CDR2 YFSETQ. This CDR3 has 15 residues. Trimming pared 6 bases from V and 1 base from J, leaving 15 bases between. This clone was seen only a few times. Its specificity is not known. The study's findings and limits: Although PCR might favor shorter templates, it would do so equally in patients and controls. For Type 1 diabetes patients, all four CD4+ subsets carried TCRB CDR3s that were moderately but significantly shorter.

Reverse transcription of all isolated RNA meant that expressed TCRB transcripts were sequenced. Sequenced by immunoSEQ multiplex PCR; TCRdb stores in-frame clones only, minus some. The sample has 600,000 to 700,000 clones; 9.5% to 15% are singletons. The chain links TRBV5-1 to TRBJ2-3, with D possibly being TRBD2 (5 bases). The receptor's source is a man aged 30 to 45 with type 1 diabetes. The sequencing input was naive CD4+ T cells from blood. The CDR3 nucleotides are TGCGCCAGCACCCACGGCGCGGGCCGCACAGATACGCAGTATTTT. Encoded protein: CASTHGAGRTDTQYF. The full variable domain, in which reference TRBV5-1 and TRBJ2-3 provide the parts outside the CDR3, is KAGVTQTPRYLIKTRGQQVTLSCSPISGHRSVSWYQQTPGQGLQFLFEYFSETQRNKGNFPGRFSGRQFSNSRSEMNVSTLELGDSALYLCASTHGAGRTDTQYFGPGTRLTVL.